This record looks at one T cell receptor (beta chain) sequence and its context. The data belong to a study of blood T cell repertoires in COVID-19. Background on the study: Both acute and convalescent COVID-19 samples were obtained from the United States, Italy and Spain. T cells, B-cell-depleted T cells, or PBMCs supplied cDNA or gDNA.

This CDR3 is built from 15 residues. CDR1 is LNHNV and CDR2 is YYDKDF in the germline V gene (reference sequence). The V gene lost 0 bases and the J gene lost 4 bases, with 9 bases spanning the gap. The table came from immunoSEQ multiplex PCR; TCRdb's copy has only in-frame clones and leaves some out. The sample lists roughly 49,000 clones; 85% to 95% were seen once. The clonotype originates from a man aged 55 to 70 with COVID-19, enrolled during active disease. The sequencing input was peripheral blood. The J gene is TRBJ1-4, the V gene TRBV15; the D gene is possibly TRBD1 (6 bases). The CDR3 is CATSREQGFNEKLFF. CDR3 bases: TGTGCCACCAGCAGAGAACAGGGTTTTAATGAAAAACTGTTTTTT.